This TCR beta chain is drawn from a study of vaccination and CD4 T cells after COVID-19. Background on the study: In the convalescent group, nasal swab PCR was SARS-CoV-2 positive; some 10 cases were mild and one severe.

Treatment: approximately 10-day PBMC culture with coronavirus spike peptide pools or control peptides (ViraFEST assay). Germline CDR1 and CDR2: SGHTA and FQGNSA. This CDR3 has 15 amino acids. Losses at the gene ends were 1 base for V and 6 bases for J; bases not matched to a gene: 7. Sequencing of cultured CD4+ T cell DNA used the Oncomine TCR Beta short-read assay. Genomic DNA was extracted from cultured CD4+ T cells. TCRdb ran MiXCR on the PCR reads and lists one entry per CDR3 protein. In the table there are about 5,000 distinct CDR3 sequences, about 57% of which are singletons. This clonotype was seen more than once but under ten times. The target antigen is unknown.

The rearrangement joins TRBV7-2 to TRBJ1-2, with 8 nucleotides matching TRBD1. The clonotype was recovered from a human donor who had recovered from COVID-19. Sequencing used CD4+ T cells from blood, cultured in vitro. The CDR3 sequence is CASSLVGQGRDGYTF. The CDR3, as DNA: TGTGCCAGCAGCTTAGTTGGACAGGGAAGGGATGGCTACACCTTC. Using reference TRBV7-2 and TRBJ1-2 for the parts outside the CDR3, the full variable domain is GAGVSQSPSNKVTEKGKDVELRCDPISGHTALYWYRQSLGQGLEFLIYFQGNSAPDKSGLPSDRFSAERTGGSVSTLTIQRTQQEDSAVYLCASSLVGQGRDGYTFGSGTRLTVV.